This TCR beta chain is drawn from a study of CD8 T cells in ankylosing spondylitis. MiXCR, run by TCRdb on the 5' RACE reads, gives a single entry per CDR3 protein. Altogether approximately 400,000 distinct CDR3 sequences are present, 15% to 20% being singletons, with the ten largest covering around 0.92%. Whole-study findings and limits: According to the report, clones linked to the disease were significantly enriched in matched synovial fluid samples taken from ankylosing spondylitis patients. A TCR beta motif of roughly eight highly homologous variants appeared characteristic of ankylosing spondylitis blood.

The CDR3 extends over 17 amino acids. V lost 0 bases, J lost 2 bases, and 5 bases stayed unmatched. Germline values: CDR1 SGHAT, CDR2 FQNNGV. This clonotype showed up just a few times. Its target is unknown. The TCR was taken from a male donor with ankylosing spondylitis. Material for sequencing was blood, either unsorted or a sorted T cell fraction (not recorded which). The chain employs TRBV11-2 and TRBJ2-1, with 9 nucleotides matching TRBD2. The CDR3 bases are TGTGCCAGCAGCTTAGAGGCTAGCGGGGACCCCTACAATGAGCAGTTCTTC. Protein product: CASSLEASGDPYNEQFF. The complete variable domain, with remaining parts taken from reference TRBV11-2 and TRBJ2-1, reads EAGVAQSPRYKIIEKRQSVAFWCNPISGHATLYWYQQILGQGPKLLIQFQNNGVVDDSQLPKDRFSAERLKGVDSTLKIQPAKLEDSAVYLCASSLEASGDPYNEQFFGPGTRLTVL.